The clone carrying this T cell receptor beta chain has only a few counts. Antigen: not known. The sample is drawn from a study of T-cell memory formation after mild COVID-19. The study's findings and limits: Among contracting clones, CD4+ were mainly CM/EM and CD8+ enriched in EMRA.

This CDR3 region has 16 residues. In germline, CDR1 is SGHDT, CDR2 YYEEEE. J was trimmed by 5 bases and V by 0 bases; bases with no gene match: 6. In TCRdb, the 5' RACE reads were re-called with MiXCR into one record per CDR3 protein. The sample shows 120,000 to 150,000 distinct CDR3 sequences, 6% to 7% of them seen only once. Sequenced material: PBMCs or a T cell subset sorted from them (not recorded which). V is TRBV5-6 and J is TRBJ1-4; 8 bases agree with TRBD1. This TCR was sampled from an adult woman who had mild COVID-19 (a few samples of this study predate the infection). Cell type and time point are not known. CDR3 bases: TGTGCCAGCAGCTTGGGCCAGGGGGCTTCCAATGAAAAACTGTTTTTT. It is translated as CASSLGQGASNEKLFF.